Below are 27 T cell receptor beta chains sequenced from a single sample in a study of blood T cells in healthy people across ages. A second PCR, run for roughly 7 to 12 cycles, used a sample-barcoded 5' primer plus a J-beta primer mix. TCRdb processed the 5' RACE reads anew with MiXCR; each CDR3 protein has one entry. Of some 940,000 distinct CDR3 sequences in the sample, 25% to 35% were seen once. The same data also went into a second study, on T cells of mothers and their children.

Sequences were obtained from blood. The receptors stem from a woman in her thirties or forties in good health.

This clonotype was found many times. V is TRBV11-2 and J is TRBJ2-1, with TRBD2 matching over 13 bases. The V gene end was trimmed by 3 bases and the J gene end by 5 bases; junction bases not matched to a gene: 19. Looked up from germline, CDR1 is SGHAT and CDR2 is FQNNGV. The length of the CDR3 is 21 residues. CDR3 loop: CASSFPMALAGGPRSDNEQFF. Here the CDR3 DNA reads TGTGCCAGCAGCTTCCCCATGGCACTAGCGGGGGGGCCTCGATCAGACAATGAGCAGTTCTTC.

The chain recombines TRBV7-9 with TRBJ2-1; 7 positions agree with TRBD2. The CDR3 contains 17 residues. The trim removed 5 bases at V and 8 bases at J, leaving 18 bases unmatched. Germline assignment: CDR1 SEHNR and CDR2 FQNEAQ (reference sequence). CDR3 region: CASSDTAGTTLGDEQFF. The CDR3 DNA reads TGTGCCAGCAGCGACACCGCCGGGACTACTCTTGGGGATGAGCAGTTCTTC.

In its sample, this clonotype was seen a few times. The rearrangement links TRBV10-3 to TRBJ2-7, with TRBD1 matching 8 bases. With 4 bases clipped from V and 0 bases from J, the junction kept 5 bases outside the gene matches. This CDR3 has 15 amino acids. Germline V gene data show CDR1 as ENHRY and CDR2 as SYGVKD. CDR3 nucleotide sequence: TGTGCCATCAGTGGTGGGGACAGGAGCTCCTACGAGCAGTACTTC. Its translation is CAISGGDRSSYEQYF.

This clonotype was detected a few times. This rearrangement joins TRBV15 to TRBJ2-2; 7 nucleotides line up with TRBD2. The germline CDR1 and CDR2 sequences are LNHNV and YYDKDF (reference sequence). V was pared by 5 bases and J by 7 bases, with 13 bases of the junction left unmatched. This CDR3 has 16 residues. CDR3 coding DNA: TGTGCCACCAGCCCCCATTTTGCGGGGAGGGGCGGGGAGCTGTTTTTT. It translates to CATSPHFAGRGGELFF.

The rearrangement links TRBV5-1 to TRBJ2-7; TRBD2 is a possible D gene (6 bases). Germline V gives CDR1 SGHRS, CDR2 YFSETQ. The CDR3 runs to 12 residues. Trimming took 4 bases from V and 6 from J, leaving 11 bases between them. The CDR3 DNA reads as TGCGCCAGCAGCCCTGGCGGGACCGAGCAGTACTTC. Translation gives CASSPGGTEQYF.

This clonotype was found many times. The chain has TRBV20-1 and TRBJ1-5; D unclear. V lost 5 bases to trimming and J lost 2 bases, with 16 bases between them. This CDR3 is 15 amino acids long. Looked up from germline, CDR1 is DFQATT and CDR2 is SNEGSKA (reference sequence). The CDR3 loop is CSALAPSQGNQPQHF. Here the CDR3 DNA reads TGCAGTGCTTTAGCCCCGTCACAAGGCAATCAGCCCCAGCATTTT.

The chain employs TRBV6-5 and TRBJ2-3; 7 bases fit TRBD1. The CDR3 spans 15 residues. Germline assignment: CDR1 MNHEY and CDR2 SVGAGI. V lost 6 bases and J lost 4; bases outside the gene matches: 10. DNA for the CDR3: TGTGCCAGCAGGTTTTCAGGGGGAAAAGCAGATACGCAGTATTTT. Its translation is CASRFSGGKADTQYF.

There are a few counts of this clonotype. The chain is built from TRBV6-6 and TRBJ2-7, with 7 bases aligning to TRBD1. CDR1 is MNHNY, CDR2 SVGAGI, per germline (reference sequence). The CDR3 covers 16 residues. V lost 0 bases to trimming and J lost 2 bases; unmatched junction nucleotides: 7. The CDR3 region is CASSYSGQGETYEQYF. As DNA, the CDR3 is TGTGCCAGCAGTTACTCGGGCCAGGGGGAAACCTACGAGCAGTACTTC.

Points on this clonotype: One end of the junction varies from germline; a read error may be responsible. The CDR3 DNA is TGTGTCAGCAGTCCAGGGACAGGGGGTTACAATGAGCAGTACTTC. Protein: CVSSPGTGGYNEQYF. The rearrangement links TRBV28 to TRBJ2-5; 11 positions agree with TRBD1. This CDR3 spans 15 amino acids. Germline V gene data show CDR1 as MDHEN and CDR2 as SYDVKM.

The rearrangement uses TRBV5-1 and TRBJ1-2; D not resolved. There are 13 residues in the CDR3. The V end lost 2 bases, the J end lost 8 bases, and 13 bases lay between the germline ends. Germline V CDR1 and CDR2: SGHRS, YFSETQ. The CDR3 DNA reads as TGCGCCAGCAGCTTTAACGGGCGAATGGGCTACACCTTC. It yields the protein CASSFNGRMGYTF.

As regards this clonotype: Given a much more abundant clone one base away, this may be a read error. V and J are TRBV11-3 and TRBJ2-1; D is ambiguous. CDR1 and CDR2 from the germline V gene are SGHNT and YENEEA. The CDR3 runs 15 residues. The V end was cut by 4 bases, the J end by 10 bases, with 20 bases between. The CDR3 loop reads CASSSGGVGPGEQFF. The CDR3 DNA sequence: TGTGCCAGCAGCTCCGGTGGGGTTGGCCCCGGAGAGCAGTTCTTC.

J is TRBJ2-2 and V is TRBV20-1; possible D gene TRBD2, 5 bases. Germline V lookup: CDR1 DFQATT, CDR2 SNEGSKA (reference sequence). V lost 4 bases to trimming and J lost 8 bases, with 17 bases between them. This CDR3 contains 14 residues. The CDR3: CSATGGPVRGELFF. CDR3 bases: TGCAGTGCTACCGGCGGGCCAGTTCGAGGGGAGCTGTTTTTT.

In this sample, this clonotype turned up many times. The chain uses TRBV5-5 and TRBJ2-7; no clear D gene. Looked up from germline, CDR1 is SGHKS and CDR2 is YYEKEE (reference sequence). This CDR3 has 15 amino acids. V was shortened by 0 bases and J by 5 bases, with 15 bases between the two germline ends. The CDR3 sequence: CASSLDVTLNDEQYF. The CDR3 bases are TGTGCCAGCAGCTTGGATGTGACACTGAACGACGAGCAGTACTTC.

The chain employs TRBV27 and TRBJ2-3; D is uncertain. The CDR3 covers 13 residues. V was clipped by 6 bases and J by 2 bases, with 9 bases between them. CDR1 and CDR2 (germline): MNHEY, SMNVEV (reference sequence). CDR3 sequence: CASRITNTDTQYF. Here the CDR3 DNA reads TGTGCCAGCAGAATAACTAACACAGATACGCAGTATTTT.

This clonotype was seen at least ten times. V is TRBV27 and J is TRBJ2-3; D not certain. CDR3 length equals 12 residues. Between the trimmed V and J ends, which lost 8 bases and 2 bases, there was a span of 8 bases. In germline, CDR1 is MNHEY, CDR2 SMNVEV (reference sequence). CDR3 in DNA: TGTGCCAGCTCATACTCCACAGATACGCAGTATTTT. Its translation: CASSYSTDTQYF.

The J gene is TRBJ2-7, the V gene TRBV27, with 7 positions matching TRBD1. Germline-derived CDR1 and CDR2 are MNHEY and SMNVEV (reference sequence). This CDR3 is 15 amino acids long. V lost 5 bases to trimming and J lost 0 bases; unmatched junction nucleotides: 7. CDR3 region: CASSPGTDNSYEQYF. The CDR3 DNA reads as TGTGCCAGCAGTCCCGGGACAGATAACTCCTACGAGCAGTACTTC.

This clonotype was counted at least ten times. This chain connects TRBV5-1 to TRBJ1-4, with 7 positions matching TRBD1. This CDR3 comprises 14 residues. Looked up from germline, CDR1 is SGHRS and CDR2 is YFSETQ. J gave up 8 bases and V 3 bases, and 7 bases lay outside the gene matches. The CDR3 nucleotides are TGCGCCAGCAGCTCGTCCGGGACAGCCGAAAAACTGTTTTTT. It specifies CASSSSGTAEKLFF.

This clonotype has just a few counts. The chain recombines TRBV7-2 with TRBJ2-3; 10 positions match TRBD2. Losses at the gene ends were 6 bases for V and 5 bases for J; bases not matched to a gene: 8. The CDR3 runs 15 residues. Germline assignment: CDR1 SGHTA and CDR2 FQGNSA. Here the CDR3 reads CASRLLAGVGDTQYF. In nucleotides, the CDR3 is TGTGCCAGCAGGCTCCTAGCGGGGGTAGGAGATACGCAGTATTTT.

The chain carries TRBV11-2 and TRBJ2-2, with D perhaps matching TRBD1 (7 bases). The germline gives CDR1 SGHAT, CDR2 FQNNGV. The CDR3 loop spans 18 amino acids. With 5 bases removed from V and 2 bases from J, the gap between germline ends came to 21 bases. As DNA, the CDR3 is TGTGCCAGCAGCCCAATAAACTCCAGGGGGGCTAACACCGGGGAGCTGTTTTTT. Translation: CASSPINSRGANTGELFF. The whole variable domain, remainder taken from reference TRBV11-2 and TRBJ2-2, is EAGVAQSPRYKIIEKRQSVAFWCNPISGHATLYWYQQILGQGPKLLIQFQNNGVVDDSQLPKDRFSAERLKGVDSTLKIQPAKLEDSAVYLCASSPINSRGANTGELFFGEGSRLTVL.

The V call is TRBV14, the J call TRBJ2-1; D is perhaps TRBD2 (6 bases). Trimming cost V 2 bases and J 2 bases, with 10 bases left between them. From germline, CDR1 is SGHDN and CDR2 FVKESK. This CDR3 is 15 amino acids long. CDR3 sequence reads: CASSQNGGTYNEQFF. In DNA, the CDR3 is TGTGCCAGCAGCCAAAACGGGGGAACCTACAATGAGCAGTTCTTC.

This clonotype has a count of ten or more. The rearrangement joins TRBV9 to TRBJ2-1; tentative D call: TRBD2 (5 bases). CDR1 and CDR2 from the germline V gene are SGDLS and YYNGEE. V was trimmed by 4 bases and J by 3 bases, leaving 23 bases between them. The CDR3 spans 18 residues. This CDR3 is CASSSGRGLHGNYNEQFF. The CDR3 region has the DNA TGTGCCAGCAGCTCAGGTAGAGGACTCCACGGGAACTACAATGAGCAGTTCTTC.

This clonotype has a count of ten or more. The rearrangement links TRBV28 to TRBJ2-7; 9 nucleotides align to TRBD1. Germline CDR1 and CDR2: MDHEN and SYDVKM. The CDR3 has 13 amino acids. V was pared by 6 bases and J by 8 bases, with 8 bases of the junction left unmatched. The CDR3 protein is CASREGGQGKQYF. The CDR3 DNA is TGTGCCAGCAGGGAGGGGGGACAGGGCAAGCAGTACTTC.

CDR3 nucleotides: TGTGCCAGCAGTTCCACAACTAGCCCTAGCACAGATACGCAGTATTTT. This sequence encodes CASSSTTSPSTDTQYF. The J gene is TRBJ2-3, the V gene TRBV5-4, with a tentative D call TRBD2 (6 bases). V shed 5 bases and J shed 0 bases, with 16 bases lying between them. The CDR3 sequence is 16 residues long. The V gene's germline CDR1 is SGHNT and CDR2 YYREEE (reference sequence).

This clonotype was detected only a few times. This chain links TRBV20-1 with TRBJ2-4, with D perhaps matching TRBD2 (5 bases). The DNA end is a closer match to TRBJ2-7, so the J assignment may be wrong. The CDR3 runs to 13 residues. Germline-derived CDR1 and CDR2 are DFQATT and SNEGSKA (reference sequence). The CDR3 DNA is TGCAGTGCTACGGACGGGGTAATTTACGAGCAGTACTTC. This gives the protein CSATDGVIYEQYF.

This clonotype was counted ten times or more. The chain employs TRBV20-1 and TRBJ2-5; 11 bases line up with TRBD2. The CDR3 has 14 residues. Trimming at V came to 4 bases and at J to 3 bases, leaving 4 bases not matched to a gene. Germline V CDR1 and CDR2: DFQATT, SNEGSKA (reference sequence). The CDR3, as DNA: TGCAGTGCTACACTGACTAGCGGGGAAGAGACCCAGTACTTC. This sequence encodes CSATLTSGEETQYF.

The chain recombines TRBV20-1 with TRBJ1-5; weak D call: TRBD1 (5 bases). The V end was cut by 7 bases, the J end by 3 bases, with 13 bases between. The CDR3 loop spans 13 amino acids. CDR1 is DFQATT, CDR2 SNEGSKA, per germline (reference sequence). The CDR3 protein is CSVRTGANQPQHF. The CDR3 nucleotides are TGCAGTGTCCGTACCGGGGCCAATCAGCCCCAGCATTTT.

The chain has TRBV30 and TRBJ2-4, with D possibly being TRBD1 or TRBD2 (5 bases each). The CDR3 runs 14 residues. Germline V gene sequence: CDR1 GTSNPN, CDR2 SVGIG (reference sequence). V was trimmed by 0 bases and J by 9 bases, leaving 15 bases between them. Here the CDR3 DNA reads TGTGCCTGGAGTGTATCGGTCCCTGGGGGCATTCAGTACTTC. Amino acids: CAWSVSVPGGIQYF.